This T cell receptor (beta chain) emerged from a study of cytomegalovirus exposure and HLA in healthy donors (dated by TCRdb to the late 2010s). With regard to the full study: In an earlier analysis of 450 to 750 of the donors, 250 to 350 Gb of sequence data and approximately 120 million unique TCR beta sequences from about 180 million T cells were reported. To decide whether each TCR beta V gene segment behaved as functional or pseudogenic, an earlier analysis of some 580 of the donors relied on high-throughput TCR beta sequencing. Roughly five DR-DQ haplotypes were handled as single units for association and clustering, since linkage in the cohort was strong. Of the 300 to 450 genotyped donors, less than 85% were placed in the genetic ancestry cluster associated with self-reported Caucasian donors. Class I and class II HLA loci were covered by the typing at four-digit resolution. Rather than using new phenotypic data, the later analysis identified candidate immune exposures from TCR beta sequences and from how often those sequences occurred across donors. Among roughly 400 genotyped donors of the cohort, an average of approximately 240,000 unique TCR beta nucleotide sequences was sequenced per donor, of which roughly 17% were non-productive. The number of typed donors differed by locus: 629-630 for A, B, C, DRB1 and DQB1; approximately 520 for DQA1; approximately 600 for DPA1; and 450 to 480 for DPB1. The study combined high-throughput TCR immunosequencing, statistical association of individual TCRs with disease status, and machine learning to predict cytomegalovirus infection status. About 280 gigabases of sequencing data and 70 million to 100 million unique TCR sequences made up an early release that covered some 640 HLA-typed donors. To study patterns of TCR occurrence, a later analysis re-analyzed previously published TCR beta repertoires from 650 to 750 donors and added high-resolution HLA genotyping. Every discovery cohort repertoire had been produced on one sequencing platform. Donor age, sex, ethnicity and CMV serostatus were collected together with the repertoire data. A later genetic analysis took genome-wide SNP genotypes for about three fifths of the roughly 700 donors and used that subset as a discovery cohort. The study used immunosequencing to profile the T cell repertoires of 666 subjects and linked those repertoires to cytomegalovirus serostatus. The study aimed to test whether cataloging public T cell receptors could reveal signatures of past pathogen exposure. In addition to the first cohort of approximately 650 subjects, a separate validation cohort of over 90 different subjects was used. What the work shows at the level of the full study, not this receptor alone: According to a later analysis, TCR association rates differed among HLA loci, with DRB1 alleles showing the most associated TCRs and HLA-C alleles showing the fewest. In a later genetic analysis, a missense DCLRE1C variant was associated with V-gene and J-gene trimming of TCR beta chains, and the association was replicated in an independent cohort. A group of highly shared sequence variants was considered likely to be a technical artifact of the sequencing pipeline. The authors suggested that the approach could potentially be extended to other disease states and immunological phenotypes. A few of the identified cytomegalovirus-associated TCR beta chains were confirmed in vitro to be specific for cytomegalovirus antigens. Presence/absence analyses assumed roughly uniform sequencing depth across donors, an assumption that may not hold. Compared with the roughly 700-donor mean, donors in an Asian-associated ancestry cluster had fewer N-insertions in productive TCRs, according to a later genetic analysis. Most TCR sequences were seen in very few donors, while some public TCRs were found in many individuals. In a later analysis, HLA-associated TCR beta chains showed more clonal expansion and lower generation probabilities than non-associated chains that were equally common. When HLA alleles, especially DR and DQ, strongly co-occurred, TCR associations were difficult to assign to individual alleles. HLA typing was unavailable for some donors at each locus, so association tests used only the typed subset. A further reported finding was that TCR beta sequences accurately predicted the HLA-A and HLA-B alleles for most subjects in the first cohort. Roughly 15 rarely observed V segments, including chromosome 9 orphons, were excluded from the earlier analysis of approximately 500 of the donors because counts were too low. Specific HLA alleles were associated with some 15,000 TCR beta sequences at a false discovery rate of 0.05 in a later analysis. Linkage disequilibrium might explain the correlated functional status among segregating V segments, but an unknown experimental factor could not be ruled out. In this cohort, only TCR beta chains were sequenced, and detectable features were limited by the absence of alpha or paired-chain data. Broadly in line with IMGT annotations, most TCR beta V segments showed up in productive rearrangements about 90% or about 30% of the time in an earlier analysis of under 700 of the donors. The only immune exposure information available for the cohort was CMV serostatus. Because the 87-base-pair reads could not distinguish some IMGT-functional V segments, including TRBV6-2 and TRBV6-3, those segments were excluded. In a later analysis, most CMV-associated TCR beta chains were found to appear HLA-restricted, with HLA associations seemingly driven largely by CMV exposure. A later analysis reported that several top co-occurrence clusters appeared linked to parvovirus B19, influenza, CMV and Epstein-Barr virus. The classifier was reported to diagnose cytomegalovirus status with high specificity and sensitivity in both the original cohort and the validation cohort. The study gave a list of 150 to 200 TCR beta chains associated with cytomegalovirus.

Points on this clone: Its antigen is not yet known. No quality values exist for individual bases; no much larger clone is one base distant.

The cohort was made up of hundreds of healthy bone marrow donors. At the time of sampling, all cohort members were nominally healthy, though unrecorded immune exposures were likely present. The donor was CMV seronegative and belonged to the group of 352 seronegative cohort members. Each donor provided a peripheral blood sample, and peripheral blood mononuclear cells were used for TCR beta sequencing. The Qiagen DNeasy Blood Extraction Kit was used to extract genomic DNA from the blood cell samples. The library was obtained by the immunoSEQ multiplex PCR assay. For the multiplex PCR, a mixture combining 60 forward primers for TCR Vbeta segments and 13 reverse primers for TCR Jbeta segments was used. The CDR3 region of rearranged TCR beta genes was amplified from genomic DNA with a multiplex PCR assay. On the Illumina HiSeq System, the amplified TCR beta libraries were sequenced as 87-base-pair reads. Under the source paper's analysis protocol: A later analysis tallied 75 million to 95 million unique TCR beta chains across the 666 repertoires, and some 10 million of those chains were shared by two or more donors. Raw reads were error-corrected and collapsed into unique sequences by a nearest-neighbor algorithm in which closely related sequences were merged to remove PCR and sequencing errors. To assign V, D and J gene segments, CDR3 sequences were aligned to IMGT reference sequences. For a sequence to be retained, a match of at least six nucleotides to both a V gene segment and a J gene segment was required. A rearrangement counted as productive if the CDR3 had no stop codons and remained in frame with V and J, and every other rearrangement counted as non-productive. CDR3 was defined by IMGT convention, running from the second conserved V-encoded cysteine to the conserved J-encoded phenylalanine. Sequences without an unambiguous match to a single V gene segment were excluded from the earlier analysis of about 600 of the donors. In an earlier analysis of around 600 of the donors, V segments were called functional above 56.7% productive rearrangements and were called segregating when the between-donor standard deviation exceeded 5%. A statistical classification framework was developed to diagnose cytomegalovirus status using the catalog of TCR beta chain sequences. V and J gene assignment, in a later analysis, came from comparing TCR nucleotide sequences with IMGT/GENE-DB human TR gene sequences. Using the TCRdist pipeline, a later analysis assigned CDR3 sequences along with most-parsimonious VDJ recombination scenarios. In a later analysis, each TCR beta chain was defined by its CDR3 amino acid sequence together with its V-gene family, and reads lacking a unique V-gene family were excluded. To address suspected cross-contamination and a sequencing artifact, a later analysis removed 550 to 750 highly shared, low-generation-probability nucleotide sequences. In a later analysis, a clonal expansion index for each public chain was calculated from normalized within-repertoire ranks of inferred template counts. In a later analysis, generation probabilities were computed using a VDJ recombination model fitted to out-of-frame rearrangements, and the results were checked against IGoR. Hypergeometric tests were used in a later analysis to score TCR-TCR, TCR-HLA and TCR-CMV co-occurrence, with a repertoire-size bias correction applied to the TCR pairs. To estimate false discovery rates, a later analysis permuted the HLA or CMV assignments 20 times. In a later analysis, co-occurring TCRs were grouped using DBSCAN, with TCRdist sequence similarity added in when clustering inside HLA-allele-positive subsets. For co-occurrence clustering, repertoires with fewer than 30,000 or more than 120,000 public chains were excluded, along with 5 or 6 repertoires with anomalous nucleotide sharing. TCRdb mirrors the immuneACCESS table, restricted to in-frame sequences. Some clones are absent from its copies; in checked studies, under half trace to an unresolved V gene, and the reason for the others is unknown. That table supplies the V and J calls and clone size; D and trimming were determined from the DNA. The sample table records roughly 160,000 clones; over 75% of these occur just once. The ten biggest clones cover approximately 4.5% of the sample.

From the germline V gene, CDR1 is SGHNT and CDR2 is YENEEA. The CDR3 sequence holds 13 residues, the cysteine and phenylalanine included. Solely the CDR3 DNA is kept, with 39 bases framed from the first base. At the junction V is shortened by 1 base and J by 4 bases, with 7 bases in between. Sequenced sample: PBMCs. The V and J genes are TRBV11-3 and TRBJ2-5; no D gene can be assigned with confidence. This clonotype was obtained from a man aged 35-49 years in good health and CMV-seronegative. The nucleotide sequence is TGTGCCAGCAGCTTAGTCGGAGCAGAGACCCAGTACTTC. It translates as CASSLVGAETQYF.